This T cell receptor (beta chain) derives from a study of T cells in women clearing cervical HPV infection. Whole-study context: Case blood drawn at lesion detection; control blood after infection cleared. Broader study findings: T-cell numbers per sample were unknown and may explain richness differences.

Measured with immunoSEQ multiplex PCR; TCRdb has only the in-frame clones, and not every one. The ten most abundant clones cover roughly 4.2% of a sample with fewer than 35,000 clones. CDR1 is SGHNT, CDR2 YYREEE, per germline (reference sequence). CDR3 size: 13 residues. V shed 4 bases and J shed 7 bases, with 14 bases lying between them. Notes on this clone: Antigen unknown. The read gets to within 3 residues of the CDR3 end, and the germline J gene fills in the rest.

The sequenced sample was blood buffy coat. This receptor was taken from a woman between 18 and 69 years old with a cervical HPV16 infection that either progressed to CIN3+ or cleared (not recorded which). The chain joins TRBV5-4 to TRBJ1-2, with a possible D match to TRBD1 (5 bases). Partial CDR3 DNA: TGTGCCAGCAGCCTGCGGGGGGGTAGTGGC. Protein sequence: CASSLRGGSG. The whole CDR3 sequence reads CASSLRGGSGYTF. Full variable domain (missing parts from reference TRBV5-4 and TRBJ1-2): ETGVTQSPTHLIKTRGQQVTLRCSSQSGHNTVSWYQQALGQGPQFIFQYYREEENGRGNFPPRFSGLQFPNYSSELNVNALELDDSALYLCASSLRGGSGYTFGSGTRLTVV.